This record covers a single T cell receptor (beta chain). Its binding antigen is unknown. Base quality data are lacking; no much larger clone is found one base away. From its cysteine to its phenylalanine, the CDR3 spans 16 amino acids. The DNA shown is the 48-base CDR3, in frame from base 1. Reading the germline V gene (reference sequence) gives CDR1 SGHNT and CDR2 YYREEE. The cohort was made up of around 720 healthy bone marrow donors. All cohort members were sampled while nominally healthy, although unrecorded immune exposures were likely present. The donor was CMV seropositive and was included in the group of 270 or so seropositive cohort members. A peripheral blood sample was collected from each donor, and TCR beta sequencing was performed on peripheral blood mononuclear cells. The Qiagen DNeasy Blood Extraction Kit was used to extract genomic DNA from the blood cell samples. Library preparation was by the immunoSEQ multiplex PCR assay. For the multiplex PCR, a mixture combining 60 forward primers for TCR Vbeta segments and 13 reverse primers for TCR Jbeta segments was used. Amplification of the CDR3 region of rearranged TCR beta genes was performed with a multiplex PCR assay on genomic DNA. Amplified TCR beta libraries were sequenced as 87-base-pair reads on the Illumina HiSeq System. The authors processed their data as follows. A later analysis tallied around 82 million unique TCR beta chains across the 650 to 750 repertoires, and about 10 million of those chains were shared by two or more donors. Raw reads were error-corrected and collapsed into unique sequences by a nearest-neighbor algorithm in which closely related sequences were merged to remove PCR and sequencing errors. Alignment of CDR3 sequences to IMGT reference sequences was used to assign V, D and J gene segments. For a sequence to be retained, a match of at least six nucleotides was required to both a V gene segment and a J gene segment. Rearrangements were called productive when the CDR3 lacked stop codons and stayed in frame with V and J; all others were non-productive. Following IMGT convention, CDR3 was defined as the stretch from the second conserved V-encoded cysteine up to the conserved J-encoded phenylalanine. The earlier analysis of 587 of the donors excluded any sequence lacking an unambiguous match to a single V gene segment. An earlier analysis of several hundred of the donors called V segments functional above 56.7% productive rearrangements and segregating when the between-donor standard deviation exceeded 5%. A statistical classification framework was built for diagnosing cytomegalovirus status from the catalog of TCR beta chain sequences. V and J gene assignment, in a later analysis, came from comparing TCR nucleotide sequences with IMGT/GENE-DB human TR gene sequences. A later analysis assigned CDR3 sequences and most-parsimonious VDJ recombination scenarios with the TCRdist pipeline. In a later analysis, each TCR beta chain was defined by its CDR3 amino acid sequence together with its V-gene family, and reads lacking a unique V-gene family were excluded. A later analysis removed roughly 590 highly shared, low-generation-probability nucleotide sequences to deal with suspected cross-contamination and a sequencing artifact. In a later analysis, a clonal expansion index was calculated for each public chain from normalized within-repertoire ranks of inferred template counts. Generation probabilities in a later analysis came from a VDJ recombination model fitted to out-of-frame rearrangements, and those results were checked against IGoR. In a later analysis, hypergeometric tests were used to score TCR-TCR, TCR-HLA and TCR-CMV co-occurrence, with a repertoire-size bias correction applied to TCR pairs. To estimate false discovery rates, a later analysis permuted the HLA or CMV assignments 20 times. In a later analysis, co-occurring TCRs were grouped using DBSCAN, and TCRdist sequence similarity was added for clustering within HLA-allele-positive subsets. Repertoires with fewer than 30,000 or more than 120,000 public chains were left out of co-occurrence clustering, as were about five repertoires with anomalous nucleotide sharing. TCRdb took over this immuneACCESS table, retaining in-frame rearrangements with V and J assigned. Such tables are incomplete; in checked studies, under half of the missing clones stem from an unresolved V gene, and the remainder is unexplained. D and trimming come from the DNA, and the V and J calls and clone size come from that table. The sample table lists fewer than 200,000 clones, 70% to 90% of them with a count of one. Of the sample, approximately 2.5% falls within the top ten clones.

This entry is derived from a study of cytomegalovirus exposure and HLA in healthy donors (dated by TCRdb to 2015 to 2018). Background for the entire study: According to an earlier analysis of a few hundred of the donors, 150 million to 200 million T cells yielded roughly 100 million unique TCR beta sequences and approximately 280 Gb of sequence data. About 280 gigabases of sequencing data and tens of millions of unique TCR sequences made up an early release that covered approximately 700 HLA-typed donors. Of the roughly 410 genotyped donors, 70% to 90% were placed in the genetic ancestry cluster associated with self-reported Caucasian donors. The study aimed to test whether cataloging public T cell receptors could reveal signatures of past pathogen exposure. The study profiled the T cell repertoires of hundreds of subjects by immunosequencing and related them to cytomegalovirus serostatus. In addition to the first cohort of approximately 650 subjects, a separate validation cohort of 130 or so different subjects was used. High-throughput TCR immunosequencing, statistical association of individual TCRs with disease status, and machine learning were combined to predict cytomegalovirus infection status. A later analysis re-examined previously published TCR beta repertoires from more than 550 donors and added high-resolution HLA genotyping to investigate patterns of TCR occurrence. Rather than drawing on any new phenotypic data, the later analysis identified candidate immune exposures from TCR beta sequences and the way those sequences occurred across donors. An earlier analysis of approximately 580 of the donors used high-throughput TCR beta sequencing to judge whether each TCR beta V gene segment behaved as functional or pseudogenic. Donor age, sex, ethnicity and CMV serostatus were compiled alongside the repertoire data. In a later genetic analysis, genome-wide SNP genotypes for about 60% of the 666 donors were used, and that subset was treated as a discovery cohort. Every discovery cohort repertoire had been produced on one sequencing platform. HLA typing covered class I and class II loci at four-digit resolution. Typing coverage varied by locus: about 620-630 donors for A, B, C, DRB1 and DQB1; approximately 500 for DQA1; over 600 for DPA1; roughly 450 for DPB1. Because of strong linkage in the cohort, roughly five DR-DQ haplotypes were treated as single units for association and clustering. On average, around 230,000 unique TCR beta nucleotide sequences were sequenced per donor among 398 genotyped donors of the cohort, with roughly 18% of those sequences being non-productive. Study-level results and caveats: Three of the identified cytomegalovirus-associated TCR beta chains were confirmed in vitro to be specific for cytomegalovirus antigens. In a later analysis, the rate of TCR association differed among HLA loci, with DRB1 alleles having the most associated TCRs and HLA-C alleles having the fewest. A later analysis reported that several top co-occurrence clusters appeared linked to parvovirus B19, influenza, CMV and Epstein-Barr virus. A later analysis found that most CMV-associated TCR beta chains appeared HLA-restricted, with HLA associations seemingly driven largely by CMV exposure. The earlier analysis of 587 of the donors excluded fewer than 20 rarely observed V segments, including chromosome 9 orphons, because counts were too low. Across donors, most TCR sequences were observed very rarely, whereas some public TCRs were present in many individuals. The authors suggested that the approach could potentially be generalized to other disease states and immunological phenotypes. Compared with the roughly 700-donor mean, donors in an Asian-associated ancestry cluster had fewer N-insertions in productive TCRs, according to a later genetic analysis. A further reported finding was that TCR beta sequences accurately predicted the HLA-A and HLA-B alleles for most subjects in the first cohort. Correlated functional status among segregating V segments might be attributable to linkage disequilibrium, but an unknown experimental factor could not be ruled out. The study listed 164 TCR beta chains as associated with cytomegalovirus. In a later analysis, HLA-associated TCR beta chains showed more clonal expansion and lower generation probabilities than non-associated chains that were equally common. A cluster of highly shared sequence variants was judged likely to be a technical artifact of the sequencing pipeline. Strong co-occurrence of HLA alleles, especially DR and DQ, made assigning TCR associations to individual alleles difficult. The classifier was reported to diagnose cytomegalovirus status with high specificity and sensitivity in both the original and validation cohorts. In a later analysis, around 17,000 TCR beta sequences were associated with specific HLA alleles at a false discovery rate of 0.05. Only TCR beta chains were sequenced in this cohort, and the absence of alpha or paired-chain data limited detectable features. For the cohort, immune exposure information was limited to CMV serostatus. The 87-base-pair reads could not distinguish some IMGT-functional V segments, including TRBV6-2 and TRBV6-3, so those segments were excluded. Roughly uniform sequencing depth across donors was assumed in presence/absence analyses, although this assumption may not hold. In an earlier analysis of about 550 of the donors, most TCR beta V segments were observed in productive rearrangements about 90% or about 30% of the time, broadly matching IMGT annotations. Because some donors lacked HLA typing at each locus, the association tests relied only on the typed subset. An association between a missense DCLRE1C variant and V-gene and J-gene trimming of TCR beta chains was found in a later genetic analysis and replicated in an independent cohort.

This receptor was taken from a man younger than 45 in good health and CMV-seropositive. The source material was PBMCs. Recombination joined TRBV5-4 with TRBJ2-5; 7 of the junction bases match TRBD2. The end of the DNA is better explained by TRBJ2-7, so the J call may be wrong. The DNA reads as follows: TGTGCCAGCAGCATCTGGTCGGGAGGTACTTCCTACGAGCAGTACTTC. It is translated as CASSIWSGGTSYEQYF.